This TCR beta chain originates from a study of human T cells and chemical hapten exposure. The length of the CDR3 is 14 residues. V lost 2 bases, J lost 8 bases, and 7 bases stayed unmatched. Germline V CDR1 and CDR2: ENHRY, SYGVKD. Broader study findings: The donor cohort had alopecia, so its immune response may not match that of healthy people. With regard to DPC sensitization, TCRs above 1 in 1000 frequency did not change.

Documented time point: patch test 1, 2 weeks after DPC sensitization. Treatment defined: therapeutic diphenylcyclopropenone sensitization with weekly scalp DPC. This clonotype came up a few times. The antigen is undetermined. TCRdb re-analysed the RACE reads in MiXCR, keeping a single row per CDR3 protein. The sample has 300,000 to 350,000 distinct CDR3 sequences; 6% to 8.5% are singletons. This rearrangement joins TRBV10-3 to TRBJ1-2, with TRBD1 matching over 8 bases. Material: whole blood, obtained in connection with sensitization to the hapten diphenylcyclopropenone (DPC). The TCR sequence derives from a woman under 30 with alopecia areata. Some clones in this sample may be carry-over from other donors' samples. CDR3 nucleotide sequence: TGTGCCATCAGTGAGGCCGGACAGGGCACCGGCTACACCTTC. This translates into CAISEAGQGTGYTF.